This TCR beta chain was sequenced in a study of identifying expanded T cells in peripheral blood. Broader study findings: Differentially abundant clones: around 1.2 between replicates, 16.4 at around 2 weeks, 19 at four. Clone count variance between roughly 2-week samples rose with total template count.

The CDR3 runs to 13 residues. Per germline, CDR1 SGHTA and CDR2 FQGNSA. V lost 5 bases and J lost 3, with 11 bases in between. Sequencing was performed with immunoSEQ multiplex PCR; in TCRdb, only in-frame clones are kept and a portion is missing. Of tens of thousands of clones listed, 89% were seen once; the top ten hold approximately 2.8%. Turning to this clone: Its antigen remains unknown.

The material sequenced was blood. This receptor was obtained from a person between 18 and 75 years old in good health. The chain joins TRBV7-2 to TRBJ2-7; D gene uncertain. The CDR3 region has the DNA TGTGCCAGCAGCATAACCTTCTTCTACGAGCAGTACTTC. It is translated as CASSITFFYEQYF.